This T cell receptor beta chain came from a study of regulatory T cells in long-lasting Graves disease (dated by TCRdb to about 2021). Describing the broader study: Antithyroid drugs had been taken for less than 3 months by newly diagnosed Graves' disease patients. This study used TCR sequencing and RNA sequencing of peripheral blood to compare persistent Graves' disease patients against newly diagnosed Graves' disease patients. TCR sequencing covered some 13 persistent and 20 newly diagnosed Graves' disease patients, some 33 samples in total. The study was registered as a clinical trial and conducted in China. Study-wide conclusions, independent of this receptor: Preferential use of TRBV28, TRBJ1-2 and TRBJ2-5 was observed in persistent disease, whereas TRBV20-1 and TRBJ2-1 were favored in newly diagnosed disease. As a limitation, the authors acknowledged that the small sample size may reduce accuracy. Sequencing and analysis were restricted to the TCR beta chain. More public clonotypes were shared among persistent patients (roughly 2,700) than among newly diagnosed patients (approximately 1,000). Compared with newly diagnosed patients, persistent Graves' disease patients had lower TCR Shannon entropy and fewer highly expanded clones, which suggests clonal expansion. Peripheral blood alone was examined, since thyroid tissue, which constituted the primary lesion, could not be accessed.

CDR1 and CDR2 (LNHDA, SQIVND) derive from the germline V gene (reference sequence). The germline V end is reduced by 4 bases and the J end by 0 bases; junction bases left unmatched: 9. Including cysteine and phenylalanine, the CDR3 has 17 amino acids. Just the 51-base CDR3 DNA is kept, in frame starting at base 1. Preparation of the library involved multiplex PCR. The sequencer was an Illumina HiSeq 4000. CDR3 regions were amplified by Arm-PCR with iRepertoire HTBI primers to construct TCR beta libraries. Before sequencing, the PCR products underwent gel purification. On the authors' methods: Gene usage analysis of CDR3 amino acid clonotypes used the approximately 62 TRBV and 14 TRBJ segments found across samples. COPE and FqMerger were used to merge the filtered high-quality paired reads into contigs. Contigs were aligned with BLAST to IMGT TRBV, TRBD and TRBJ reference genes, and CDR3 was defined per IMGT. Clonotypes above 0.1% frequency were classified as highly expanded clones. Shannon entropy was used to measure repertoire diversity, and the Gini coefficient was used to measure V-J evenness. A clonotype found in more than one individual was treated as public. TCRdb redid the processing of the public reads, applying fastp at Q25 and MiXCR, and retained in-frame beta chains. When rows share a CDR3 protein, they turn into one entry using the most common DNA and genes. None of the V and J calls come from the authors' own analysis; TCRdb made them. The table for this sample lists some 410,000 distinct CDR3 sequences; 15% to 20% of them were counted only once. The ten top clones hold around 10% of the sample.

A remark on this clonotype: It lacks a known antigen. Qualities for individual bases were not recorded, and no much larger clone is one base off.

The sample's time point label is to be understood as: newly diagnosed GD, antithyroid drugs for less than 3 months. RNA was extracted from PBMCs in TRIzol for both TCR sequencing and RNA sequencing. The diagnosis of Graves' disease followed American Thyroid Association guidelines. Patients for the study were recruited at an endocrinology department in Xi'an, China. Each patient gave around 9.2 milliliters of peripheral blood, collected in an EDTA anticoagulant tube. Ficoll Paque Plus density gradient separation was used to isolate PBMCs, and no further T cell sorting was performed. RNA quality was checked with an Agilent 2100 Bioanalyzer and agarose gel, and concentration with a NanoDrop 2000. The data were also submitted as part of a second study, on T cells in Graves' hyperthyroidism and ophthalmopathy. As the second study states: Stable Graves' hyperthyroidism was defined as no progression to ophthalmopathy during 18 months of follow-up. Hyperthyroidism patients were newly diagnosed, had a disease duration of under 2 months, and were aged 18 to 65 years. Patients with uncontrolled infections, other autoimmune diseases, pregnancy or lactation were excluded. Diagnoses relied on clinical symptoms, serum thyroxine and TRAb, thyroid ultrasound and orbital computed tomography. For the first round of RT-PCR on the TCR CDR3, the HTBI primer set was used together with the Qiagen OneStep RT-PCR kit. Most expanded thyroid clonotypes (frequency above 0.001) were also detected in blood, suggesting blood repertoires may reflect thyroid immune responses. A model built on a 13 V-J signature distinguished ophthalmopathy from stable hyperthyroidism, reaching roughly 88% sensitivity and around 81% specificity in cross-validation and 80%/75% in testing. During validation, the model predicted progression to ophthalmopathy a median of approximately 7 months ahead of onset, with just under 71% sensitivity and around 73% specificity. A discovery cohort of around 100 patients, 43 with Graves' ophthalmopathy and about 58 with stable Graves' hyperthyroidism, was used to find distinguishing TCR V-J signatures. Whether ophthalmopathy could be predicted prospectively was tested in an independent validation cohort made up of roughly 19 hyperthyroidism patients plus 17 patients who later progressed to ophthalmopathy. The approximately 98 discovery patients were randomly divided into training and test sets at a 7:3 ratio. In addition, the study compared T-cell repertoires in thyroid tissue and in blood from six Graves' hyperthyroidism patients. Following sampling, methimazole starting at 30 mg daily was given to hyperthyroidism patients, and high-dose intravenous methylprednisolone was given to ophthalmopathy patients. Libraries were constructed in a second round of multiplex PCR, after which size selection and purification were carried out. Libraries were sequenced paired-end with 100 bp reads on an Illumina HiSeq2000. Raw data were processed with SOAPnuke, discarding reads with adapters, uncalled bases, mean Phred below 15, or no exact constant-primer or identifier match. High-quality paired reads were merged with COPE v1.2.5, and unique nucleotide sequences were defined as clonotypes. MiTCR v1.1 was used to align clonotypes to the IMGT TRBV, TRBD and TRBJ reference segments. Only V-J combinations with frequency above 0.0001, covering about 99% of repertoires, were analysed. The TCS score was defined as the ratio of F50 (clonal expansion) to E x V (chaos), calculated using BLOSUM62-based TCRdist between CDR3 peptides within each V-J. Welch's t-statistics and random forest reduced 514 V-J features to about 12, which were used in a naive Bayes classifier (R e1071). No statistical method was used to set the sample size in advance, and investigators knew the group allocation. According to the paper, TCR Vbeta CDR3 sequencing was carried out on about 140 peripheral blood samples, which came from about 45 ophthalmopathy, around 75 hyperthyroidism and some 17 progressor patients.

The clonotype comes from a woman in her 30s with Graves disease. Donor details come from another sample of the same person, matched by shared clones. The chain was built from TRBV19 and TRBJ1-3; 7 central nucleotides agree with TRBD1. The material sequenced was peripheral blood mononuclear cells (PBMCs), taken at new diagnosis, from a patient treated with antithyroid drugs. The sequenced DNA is TGTGCCAGTAGTACCGGGGACAGCCGAATCTCTGGAAACACCATATATTTT. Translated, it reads CASSTGDSRISGNTIYF.